The sample holds many counts of the clone carrying this T cell receptor beta chain. This CDR3 comprises 17 residues. The ends were cut back, 2 bases at V and 0 bases at J, with 14 bases in the middle. Germline CDR1 and CDR2: SGHRS and YFSETQ. Researchers took RNA transcripts and amplified TCR beta CDR3 regions from them. After a first-round RT-PCR with HTBI primers, a second-round multiplex PCR was run. TCRdb called the multiplex PCR reads again in MiXCR, with one record for every CDR3 protein. The sample carries about 550,000 distinct CDR3 sequences, approximately 35% recorded once. The data stem from a study of Graves' ophthalmopathy and Graves' hyperthyroidism. Study as a whole: Hyperthyroidism is called stable when no ophthalmopathy develops within 18 months of follow-up.

The clonotype was recovered from an adult man with Graves' hyperthyroidism. Material: peripheral blood or thyroid tissue (not recorded which). This chain uses TRBV5-1 with TRBJ2-2, with a weak D call TRBD2 (5 bases). The CDR3 reads CASSLLGSFSNTGELFF. In DNA form, the CDR3 reads TGCGCCAGCAGCTTATTGGGGAGTTTTTCGAACACCGGGGAGCTGTTTTTT.